This T cell receptor (beta chain) was obtained from a study of early T cells in non-severe SARS-CoV-2 infection. TCRdb processed the 5' RACE reads anew with MiXCR; each CDR3 protein has one entry. The repertoire holds about 54,000 distinct CDR3 sequences, with approximately 6.3% as singletons. In its sample, this clonotype was seen a few times. Germline CDR1 and CDR2: LNHNV and YYDKDF (reference sequence). The CDR3 covers 15 residues. The V end lost 1 base, the J end lost 6 bases, and 13 bases lay between the germline ends. The receptor comes from an adult who was a healthcare worker with PCR-confirmed SARS-CoV-2 infection or an uninfected control (not recorded which). Sequencing used whole blood, obtained at baseline. The chain uses TRBV15 and TRBJ1-5, with D unresolved. The CDR3 DNA sequence: TGTGCCACCAGCAGAGCGTGGACTGACTTTCAGCCCCAGCATTTT. Translating it yields CATSRAWTDFQPQHF.